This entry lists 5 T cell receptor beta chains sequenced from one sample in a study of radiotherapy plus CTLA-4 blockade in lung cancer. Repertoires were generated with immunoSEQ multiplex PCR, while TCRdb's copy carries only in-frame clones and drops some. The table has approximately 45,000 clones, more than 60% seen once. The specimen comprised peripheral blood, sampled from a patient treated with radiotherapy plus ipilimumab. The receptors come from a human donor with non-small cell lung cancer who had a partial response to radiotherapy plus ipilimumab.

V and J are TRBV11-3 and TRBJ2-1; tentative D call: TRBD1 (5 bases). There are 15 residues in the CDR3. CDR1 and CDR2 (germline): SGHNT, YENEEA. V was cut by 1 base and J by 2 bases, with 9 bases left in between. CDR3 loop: CASSLGQGPYNEQFF. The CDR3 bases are TGTGCCAGCAGCTTAGGTCAGGGCCCCTACAATGAGCAGTTCTTC.

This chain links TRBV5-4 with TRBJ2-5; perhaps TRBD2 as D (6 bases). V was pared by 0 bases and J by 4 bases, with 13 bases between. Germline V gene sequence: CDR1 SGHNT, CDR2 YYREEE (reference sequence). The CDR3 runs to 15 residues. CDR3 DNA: TGTGCCAGCAGCTTGGGGGTCGCGGGGCTAGAGACCCAGTACTTC. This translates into CASSLGVAGLETQYF.

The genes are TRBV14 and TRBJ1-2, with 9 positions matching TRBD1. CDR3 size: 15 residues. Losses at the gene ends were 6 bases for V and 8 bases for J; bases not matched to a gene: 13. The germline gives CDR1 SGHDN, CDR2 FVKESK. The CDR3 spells CASSFNNRGLGGYTF. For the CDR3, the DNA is TGTGCCAGCAGTTTCAACAACAGGGGGCTAGGGGGCTACACCTTC.

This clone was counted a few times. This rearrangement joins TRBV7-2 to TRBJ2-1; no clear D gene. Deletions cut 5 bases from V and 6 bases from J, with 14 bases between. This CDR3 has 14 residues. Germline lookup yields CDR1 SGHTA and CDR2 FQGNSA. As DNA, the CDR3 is TGTGCCAGCAGCCCTGGTCCGGGTTCCAATGAGCAGTTCTTC. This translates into CASSPGPGSNEQFF.

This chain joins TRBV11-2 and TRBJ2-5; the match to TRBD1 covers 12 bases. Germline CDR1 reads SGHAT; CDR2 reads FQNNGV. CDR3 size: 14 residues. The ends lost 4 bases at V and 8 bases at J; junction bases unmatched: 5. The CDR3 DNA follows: TGTGCCAGCAGCTCTGGGACAGGGGGCAATACCCAGTACTTC. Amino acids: CASSSGTGGNTQYF.